Listed below are T cell receptor beta chains from one sample, sequenced in a study of CD8 T cells in Susac syndrome. TCRdb recomputed calls from the immunoSEQ multiplex PCR reads with MiXCR, one row per CDR3 protein. This table has 100,000 to 110,000 distinct CDR3 sequences, 95% appearing once. The sequencing sample was made of CD8+ T cells from PBMCs. The receptors stem from a human donor with Susac syndrome. CDR3s include the opening cysteine and the closing phenylalanine or tryptophan. A D gene is named only where the DNA matches it firmly. Size tells how often a clone was seen (once, few, many) or the class of an expanded clone, and some rows leave it out.

.,12,.,TRBJ2-1,TRBV2,TGTGCCAGCACCGGACGAGTTCACGAGCAGTTCTTC,CASTGRVHEQFF
.,13,.,TRBJ2-5,TRBV13,TGTGCCAGCAGCACTGCAGGACCGGAGACCCAGTACTTC,CASSTAGPETQYF
.,16,TRBD2,TRBJ2-1,TRBV29-1,TGCAGCGTGACAAATTTGGGGCGGGGGGCGAACAATGAGCAGTTCTTC,CSVTNLGRGANNEQFF
.,14,TRBD2,TRBJ2-1,TRBV29-1,TGCAGCGTAGAACCTAGCGGGAGGGACGGTGAGCAGTTCTTC,CSVEPSGRDGEQFF
.,16,.,TRBJ1-5,TRBV27,TGTGCCAGCAGTGGGGGGTGGGGGCGAGCAAATCAGCCCCAGCATTTT,CASSGGWGRANQPQHF
.,16,TRBD2,TRBJ2-1,TRBV7-9,TGTGCCAGCAGCTTCAGTAGCGGGAGAGGAGGCAATGAGCAGTTCTTC,CASSFSSGRGGNEQFF
.,12,.,TRBJ1-1,TRBV19,TGTGCCAGTGTAGGCGGTGGGGCTGAAGCTTTCTTT,CASVGGGAEAFF
.,16,TRBD2,TRBJ2-3,TRBV7-3,TGTGCCAGCAGCTTAGGTAGCGGGGGGCCCACAGATACGCAGTATTTT,CASSLGSGGPTDTQYF
.,15,.,TRBJ2-5,TRBV13,TGTGCCAGCAGCCAAGGGTTGCTGACCCAAGAGACCCAGTACTTC,CASSQGLLTQETQYF
once,14,.,TRBJ1-6,TRBV20-1,TGCAGTGCTTCGGGGGCCTCAGGGGATTCACCCCTCCACTTT,CSASGASGDSPLHF
.,16,TRBD2,TRBJ2-1,TRBV29-1,TGCAGCGTTGAAGGCCGCCTAGCGGGAGGGCCAGATGAGCAGTTCTTC,CSVEGRLAGGPDEQFF
.,15,TRBD2,TRBJ2-1,TRBV20-1,TGCAGTGCTAGAGAATGGGCGGGAGGGAACGATGAGCAGTTCTTC,CSAREWAGGNDEQFF
.,14,TRBD2,TRBJ2-1,TRBV11-3,TGTGCCAGCAGCTTAGGACGGGAGGGCAATGAGCAGTTCTTC,CASSLGREGNEQFF
.,16,.,TRBJ1-5,TRBV5-1,TGCGCCAGCAGCTTGGAGGGAAGTGAGGGCAATCAGCCCCAGCATTTT,CASSLEGSEGNQPQHF
.,15,.,TRBJ2-1,TRBV11-2,TGTGCCAGCAGCTTAGATTGGCGAGGGTTAGGTGAGCAGTTCTTC,CASSLDWRGLGEQFF
.,13,.,TRBJ1-1,TRBV20-1,TGCAGTGCTAGAGAGGATCCGAACACTGAAGCTTTCTTT,CSAREDPNTEAFF
once,12,TRBD2,TRBJ2-5,TRBV29-1,TGCAGCGCTGAGGGACTACAAGAGACCCAGTACTTC,CSAEGLQETQYF
.,16,TRBD1,TRBJ2-5,TRBV18,TGTGCCAGCTCACCACCCTCCGGGACAGAACAAGAGACCCAGTACTTC,CASSPPSGTEQETQYF
.,14,.,TRBJ2-1,TRBV7-9,TGTGCCAGCAACCCGGCGGACAGCTACAATGAGCAGTTCTTC,CASNPADSYNEQFF
once,16,.,TRBJ2-7,TRBV27,TGTGCCAGCAGTTTCCTTCCGGGACAAACTACCTACGAGCAGTACTTC,CASSFLPGQTTYEQYF
.,16,TRBD2,TRBJ2-2,TRBV6-5,TGTGCCAGCAGTTATACCCTAGCGGGTAACACCGGGGAGCTGTTTTTT,CASSYTLAGNTGELFF
.,12,.,TRBJ2-1,TRBV20-1,TGCAGTGCTACTAGACAGTCCGATGAGCAGTTCTTC,CSATRQSDEQFF
.,11,.,TRBJ1-2,TRBV12-3/TRBV12-4,TGTGCCAGCAGTCTAACCGGGGGCTACACCTTC,CASSLTGGYTF
.,14,.,TRBJ2-1,TRBV28,TGTGCCAGCAGTTTAACTGGACTTTACAATGAGCAGTTCTTC,CASSLTGLYNEQFF
.,15,.,TRBJ2-5,TRBV12-3/TRBV12-4,TGTGCCAGCCGTTCTCCAGCGGCTAACCAAGAGACCCAGTACTTC,CASRSPAANQETQYF
.,14,.,TRBJ1-1,TRBV6-5,TGTGCCAGCATGGTGTCCCCGGGGAACACTGAAGCTTTCTTT,CASMVSPGNTEAFF
.,14,.,TRBJ1-6,TRBV23-1,TGCGCCAGCAGTCAAGGGCACACGAATTCACCCCTCCACTTT,CASSQGHTNSPLHF